These T cell receptor beta chains were read from a single sample in a study of early T cells in non-severe SARS-CoV-2 infection. TCRdb re-called the 5' RACE reads with MiXCR, one entry per CDR3 protein. The sample shows 50,000 to 60,000 distinct CDR3 sequences, roughly 8.7% of them seen only once. Sequenced material: whole blood, taken at baseline. These receptors came from an adult who was a healthcare worker with PCR-confirmed SARS-CoV-2 infection or an uninfected control (not recorded which). Each CDR3 is given with its conserved first and last residue. A D gene is named only where the DNA matches it firmly. The size of a clone is reported for some rows only, either as once, few or many, or as a class for expanded clones.

>-|TRBJ2-1|TRBV5-1|TRBD2
CASSPQVRTSVGNEQFF
TGCGCCAGCAGCCCCCAAGTTAGGACTAGCGTCGGCAATGAGCAGTTCTTC
>-|TRBJ2-7|TRBV6-1|TRBD1
CASSARQGAIPEQYF
TGTGCCAGCAGTGCCAGACAGGGGGCGATTCCCGAGCAGTACTTC
>many|TRBJ1-5|TRBV27|TRBD1
CASAKGQGINQPQHF
TGTGCCAGCGCAAAGGGACAGGGGATCAATCAGCCCCAGCATTTT
>-|TRBJ1-1|TRBV5-1|-
CASSLVGSFATEAFF
TGCGCCAGCAGCTTGGTCGGGTCTTTCGCGACTGAAGCTTTCTTT
>-|TRBJ1-1|TRBV5-1|-
CASSLLDSGEAFF
TGCGCCAGCAGCTTGCTCGACTCAGGGGAAGCTTTCTTT
>-|TRBJ2-1|TRBV20-1|TRBD2
CSATGTSDEQFF
TGCAGTGCTACCGGGACTAGCGATGAGCAGTTCTTC
>-|TRBJ2-7|TRBV12-3/TRBV12-4|-
CASSLALEQYF
TGTGCCAGCAGTTTAGCCCTCGAGCAGTACTTC
>-|TRBJ1-1|TRBV3-1|-
CASSLGGGTTEAFF
TGTGCCAGCAGCCTAGGAGGCGGCACCACTGAAGCTTTCTTT
>-|TRBJ2-5|TRBV19|TRBD1
CASSTGQGRETQYF
TGTGCCAGTAGTACCGGACAGGGACGAGAGACCCAGTACTTC
>many|TRBJ1-3|TRBV25-1|-
CASSERRLLSGNTIYF
TGTGCCAGCAGTGAACGCAGGCTCCTCTCTGGAAACACCATATATTTT
>few|TRBJ2-1|TRBV27|TRBD2
CASSLASGRRRDEQFF
TGTGCCAGCAGTTTAGCTAGCGGGAGAAGGAGAGATGAGCAGTTCTTC
>-|TRBJ2-7|TRBV7-9|TRBD2
CASSPGLAVYEQYF
TGTGCCAGCAGCCCGGGACTAGCGGTATACGAGCAGTACTTC
>-|TRBJ1-2|TRBV30|TRBD1
CAWSPTGLYGYTF
TGTGCCTGGAGTCCGACAGGGCTCTATGGCTACACCTTC
>-|TRBJ2-7|TRBV6-4|TRBD2
CASISGRARYEQYF
TGTGCCAGCATTAGCGGGAGGGCCCGATACGAGCAGTACTTC
>few|TRBJ2-7|TRBV5-5|-
CASSLSRPTYEQYF
TGTGCCAGCAGCTTGAGTCGGCCCACCTACGAGCAGTACTTC
>many|TRBJ1-1|TRBV10-3|-
CATSNGGRGDNEAFF
TGTGCCACCTCCAACGGGGGGAGAGGGGACAATGAAGCTTTCTTT
>many|TRBJ2-2|TRBV9|-
CASGLAGTGELFF
TGTGCCAGCGGACTGGCGGGCACCGGGGAGCTGTTTTTT
>few|TRBJ2-1|TRBV4-2|TRBD2
CASSQDLGLALHNEQFF
TGTGCCAGCAGCCAAGATTTGGGACTAGCGTTGCACAATGAGCAGTTCTTC
>-|TRBJ1-2|TRBV9|TRBD1
CASSPHSTGSKGYTF
TGTGCCAGCAGCCCGCATTCGACAGGGTCCAAAGGCTACACCTTC
>-|TRBJ2-2|TRBV2|TRBD1
CASRTLTGSPTGELFF
TGTGCCAGCAGGACCTTGACAGGGAGTCCGACCGGGGAGCTGTTTTTT
>many|TRBJ1-1|TRBV3-1|-
CASSRPTIGRGGTEAFF
TGTGCCAGCAGCCGGCCTACGATCGGGCGGGGGGGAACTGAAGCTTTCTTT
>-|TRBJ1-2|TRBV27|-
CASSPRGRGGYTF
TGTGCCAGCAGCCCCCGGGGCCGGGGTGGCTACACCTTC
>-|TRBJ2-1|TRBV18|-
CASSPRQGGEQFF
TGTGCCAGCTCACCACGACAGGGAGGTGAGCAGTTCTTC
>few|TRBJ2-1|TRBV18|TRBD2
CASSPSVAGASNEQFF
TGTGCCAGCTCACCTTCCGTAGCGGGAGCCTCCAATGAGCAGTTCTTC
>few|TRBJ2-1|TRBV5-1|-
CASSLVRFSYNEQFF
TGCGCCAGCAGCTTGGTGCGGTTCTCCTACAATGAGCAGTTCTTC
>-|TRBJ2-5|TRBV7-2|TRBD1
CASSTRTGAPQETQYF
TGTGCCAGCAGCACGCGGACAGGGGCCCCCCAAGAGACCCAGTACTTC
>-|TRBJ2-1|TRBV11-3|-
CASSFPGGGYNEQFF
TGTGCCAGCAGCTTTCCGGGCGGAGGTTACAATGAGCAGTTCTTC
>-|TRBJ1-6|TRBV6-5|-
CASSYGLTPYNSPLHF
TGTGCCAGCAGTTACGGCCTCACCCCCTATAATTCACCCCTCCACTTT
>many|TRBJ2-6|TRBV7-9|-
CASSSSDGQGDYSGANVLTF
TGTGCCAGCAGCTCTTCAGACGGTCAGGGCGACTACTCTGGGGCCAACGTCCTGACTTTC
>few|TRBJ2-5|TRBV11-2|-
CASRRGRGAGVVTETQYF
TGTGCCAGCCGCAGGGGGAGAGGAGCGGGAGTTGTAACTGAGACCCAGTACTTC
>-|TRBJ1-2|TRBV5-1|-
CASSLSGAGYGYTF
TGCGCCAGCAGCTTGTCGGGGGCCGGCTATGGCTACACCTTC